What follows is one TCR beta chain and its context. Its antigen is currently unknown. The data stem from a study of blood T cells in healthy people across ages. Study observations and caveats: Strongly correlated with naive T cell percentage was TCR beta diversity.

The V gene lost 0 bases and the J gene lost 0 bases, with 17 bases spanning the gap. The CDR3 runs to 18 residues. Germline CDR1 SNHLY, CDR2 FYNNEI. A second PCR of 7 to 11 cycles used a sample-barcoded 5' primer and a J-beta primer mix. TCRdb fed the 5' RACE reads into MiXCR, producing one record per CDR3 protein. The sample yields 600,000 or so distinct CDR3 sequences, approximately 30% seen once. All donors came from Russia, were Caucasian and healthy, and spanned ages about 6 to 100. The TCR was taken from an elderly woman in good health. Material: blood. The V call is TRBV2, the J call TRBJ1-1; maybe TRBD1 (6 bases). CDR3 coding DNA: TGTGCCAGCAGTGAAGCCGTTCTAGGGGGTTCCTTGAACACTGAAGCTTTCTTT. This gives the protein CASSEAVLGGSLNTEAFF.